Listed below are T cell receptor beta chains from one sample, sequenced in a study of regulatory T cells in long-lasting Graves disease. TCRdb processed the multiplex PCR reads anew with MiXCR; each CDR3 protein has one entry. Of some 240,000 distinct CDR3 sequences listed, less than 20% were seen once; the top ten hold approximately 12%. The same data also went into a second study, on T cells in Graves' hyperthyroidism and ophthalmopathy.

Sequences were derived from peripheral blood mononuclear cells (PBMCs), sampled at new diagnosis, from a patient treated with antithyroid drugs. Source of these receptors: a woman aged 25 to 39 with Graves disease. Each CDR3 is given with its conserved first and last residue. Each record gives: CDR3 protein, V gene, clone size. Part of the rows lack a size; the others show once, few, many or a class for expanded clones.

CDR3: CASARPGYGYTF; V: TRBV12-3/TRBV12-4; size: many
CDR3: CASSLGTASNQPQHF; V: TRBV18; size: many
CDR3: CASSFPSGVAHEQYF; V: TRBV7-9; size: many
CDR3: CASRKQGTLSEQFF; V: TRBV7-9; size: many
CDR3: CASSFSARTTTQYF; V: TRBV12-3/TRBV12-4; size: many
CDR3: CASSPPGVYTEAFF; V: TRBV7-3; size: once
CDR3: CASSVRQVAGVETQYF; V: TRBV9; size: many
CDR3: CASSQVSGTSYEQYF; V: TRBV4-2; size: few
CDR3: CASSPDGYQETQYF; V: TRBV27; size: many
CDR3: CASSLAPWARRDRKTEETQYF; V: TRBV11-3; size: many
CDR3: CASSDGTSGGTYEQYF; V: TRBV6-1; size: -
CDR3: CAWRQSTGTHLSGANVLTF; V: TRBV30; size: many
CDR3: CSARSLQGNIQYF; V: TRBV20-1; size: many